Listed here are 20 T cell receptor beta chains from one sample, sequenced in a study of blood T cell repertoires in COVID-19 (dated by TCRdb to about 2020). The protocol used for the library was the immunoSEQ multiplex PCR assay. Imported from immuneACCESS, the table was reduced by TCRdb to in-frame sequences with V and J called. These copies leave out some clones; in studies compared against another copy, an unresolved V gene accounts for under half, and the cause of the remainder is not known. The sample table shows about 140,000 clones, and roughly 86% are seen once. Over 5% of the sample is taken by the ten largest. The sample comprised peripheral blood. These receptors were taken from a human donor in a cohort sampled during active COVID-19.

The chain uses TRBV7-9 and TRBJ2-2; TRBD2 is a possible D gene (5 bases). Germline CDR1 reads SEHNR; CDR2 reads FQNEAQ (reference sequence). The CDR3 covers 14 residues. Trimming shortened V by 5 bases and J by 3 bases, and 10 bases separated the two germline ends. The CDR3 nucleotides are TGTGCCAGCAGCAGGGAACTAGACACCGGGGAGCTGTTTTTT. Protein: CASSRELDTGELFF.

The chain carries TRBV18 and TRBJ1-4, with a tentative D call TRBD1 (5 bases). This CDR3 has 13 residues. CDR1 is KGHSH and CDR2 is LQKENI in the germline V gene. Trimming removed 6 bases from V and 7 bases from J, with 12 bases in between. CDR3 sequence: CASSMDTFEKLFF. For the CDR3, the DNA is TGTGCCAGCTCCATGGACACCTTTGAAAAACTGTTTTTT.

This sequence joins TRBV9 and TRBJ2-1; tentative D call: TRBD2 (6 bases). This CDR3 region has 14 residues. In germline, CDR1 is SGDLS, CDR2 YYNGEE. Trimming took 1 base from V and 7 from J, leaving 12 bases between them. CDR3 coding DNA: TGTGCCAGCAGCGTAATGGAGGGACTTAATGAGCAGTTCTTC. This encodes CASSVMEGLNEQFF.

The J gene is TRBJ2-5, the V gene TRBV3-1 (or the pseudogene TRBV3-2), with 8 bases identical to TRBD1. Germline CDR1 and CDR2: LGHDT and YNNKEL (reference sequence). The length of the CDR3 is 14 residues. Losses at the gene ends were 3 bases for V and 2 bases for J; bases not matched to a gene: 2. CDR3 coding DNA: TGTGCCAGCAGCCACACAGGGGGGCAAGAGACCCAGTACTTC. Translation: CASSHTGGQETQYF.

The rearrangement uses TRBV6-5 and TRBJ2-7; D may be TRBD2 (7 bases). V lost 8 bases and J 6 bases, leaving 17 bases between the germline ends. Germline-derived CDR1 and CDR2 are MNHEY and SVGAGI. The CDR3 sequence is 13 residues long. CDR3 nucleotides: TGTGCCAGCGGGGGAGGGGGGTCTTCCGAGCAGTACTTC. Its translation: CASGGGGSSEQYF.

The chain uses TRBV28 and TRBJ1-6; 8 bases agree with TRBD1. The CDR3 consists of 15 residues. Germline V gene sequence: CDR1 MDHEN, CDR2 SYDVKM. V was clipped by 2 bases and J by 7 bases; unmatched bases: 4. The CDR3 DNA follows: TGTGCCAGCAGTTTAGGCCGACAGGGGAATTCACCCCTCCACTTT. This codes for CASSLGRQGNSPLHF.

The chain links TRBV4-2 to TRBJ2-7; 7 bases fit TRBD2. The CDR3 runs to 14 residues. Trimming removed 2 bases from V and 3 bases from J; junction bases left unmatched: 4. Germline CDR1 LGHNA, CDR2 YNFKEQ. The chain's CDR3 is CASSQIGTNYEQYF. CDR3 nucleotides: TGTGCCAGCAGCCAAATCGGGACTAACTACGAGCAGTACTTC.

The chain uses TRBV19 and TRBJ2-3; a weak D match, TRBD2 (6 bases). CDR3 length: 14 residues. V lost 8 bases, J lost 1 base, and 13 bases lay in between. Germline CDR1 and CDR2: LNHDA and SQIVND (reference sequence). The DNA of the CDR3 is TGTGCCAGTTCCCGGGGAGGCGGCACAGATACGCAGTATTTT. Its translation is CASSRGGGTDTQYF.

This chain connects TRBV7-3 to TRBJ2-2, with D maybe TRBD1 (6 bases). Trimming left V 1 base short and J 3 bases short, with 9 bases between. CDR1 is SGHTA, CDR2 FQGTGA, per germline. The CDR3 runs to 15 residues. Written as DNA, the CDR3 is TGTGCCAGCAGCTTAATGGGACACGACACCGGGGAGCTGTTTTTT. Encoded protein: CASSLMGHDTGELFF.

The rearrangement links TRBV6-1 to TRBJ2-7, with TRBD1 matching 10 bases. The V gene end was trimmed by 3 bases and the J gene end by 3 bases; junction bases not matched to a gene: 5. CDR1 MNHNS and CDR2 SASEGT come from the germline V gene. The CDR3 extends over 15 amino acids. The CDR3: CASSDLGDRGYEQYF. In nucleotides, the CDR3 is TGTGCCAGCAGTGACCTTGGGGACAGGGGCTACGAGCAGTACTTC.

The rearrangement links TRBV11-2 to TRBJ1-1; D might be TRBD1 (6 bases). Between the trimmed V and J ends, which lost 5 bases and 3 bases, there was a span of 10 bases. From germline, CDR1 is SGHAT and CDR2 FQNNGV. This CDR3 comprises 13 residues. CDR3 DNA sequence: TGTGCCAGCAGCCGACAGGCCCACACTGAAGCTTTCTTT. Protein sequence: CASSRQAHTEAFF.

The chain couples TRBV29-1 to TRBJ2-5, with D unresolved. The V gene's germline CDR1 is SQVTM and CDR2 ANQGSEA. The CDR3 is made up of 12 amino acids. Trimming removed 3 bases at V and 6 bases at J, with 11 bases between. The CDR3 DNA follows: TGCAGCGTTGAGGTTGGCCGAAAGACCCAGTACTTC. Protein sequence: CSVEVGRKTQYF.

The J gene is TRBJ1-1, the V gene TRBV7-3; D remains unclear. Germline CDR1 and CDR2: SGHTA and FQGTGA. There are 13 residues in the CDR3. Trimming took 0 bases from V and 1 from J, leaving 3 bases between them. The CDR3 reads CASSLTGNTEAFF. CDR3 sequence (DNA): TGTGCCAGCAGCTTAACCGGGAACACTGAAGCTTTCTTT.

This clone has only one observation. V usage is TRBV12-3 or TRBV12-4 and J usage is TRBJ2-3, with D hard to call. The CDR3 totals 13 residues. V shed 6 bases and J shed 8 bases, with 15 bases lying between them. The CDR3 coding sequence is TGTGCCAGCAGCCTCCTAACCCCGGGTACGCAGTATTTT. Encoded protein: CASSLLTPGTQYF.

This chain links TRBV19 with TRBJ2-1; 8 bases agree with TRBD2. The length of the CDR3 is 17 residues. With V trimmed by 5 bases and J by 3 bases, 12 bases remained unmatched. CDR1 and CDR2 from the germline V gene are LNHDA and SQIVND (reference sequence). CDR3 in DNA: TGTGCCAGTAGTTCGCGGACACCCCGGGGGGGCTACAATGAGCAGTTCTTC. The encoded protein is CASSSRTPRGGYNEQFF.

The chain links TRBV19 to TRBJ2-4; the match to TRBD2 covers 10 bases. Germline assignment: CDR1 LNHDA and CDR2 SQIVND (reference sequence). The CDR3 has 16 residues. V lost 5 bases, J lost 0 bases, and 4 bases stayed unmatched. The CDR3 spells CASSLSGGGAKNIQYF. DNA of the CDR3: TGTGCCAGTAGTTTGAGCGGGGGGGGAGCCAAAAACATTCAGTACTTC.

In its sample, this clone was seen once. The V and J genes are TRBV4-1 and TRBJ2-5; 15 bases are a match to TRBD2. V shed 4 bases and J 2 bases; nucleotides not matched to a gene: 5. Germline V gives CDR1 MGHRA, CDR2 YSYEKL. CDR3 length: 17 amino acids. The CDR3 reads CASSPGGLAGGQETQYF. CDR3 nucleotides: TGCGCCAGCAGCCCCGGAGGACTAGCGGGGGGGCAAGAGACCCAGTACTTC.

V gene TRBV15 combines with J gene TRBJ2-5, with TRBD1 matching 7 bases. The germline CDR1 and CDR2 sequences are LNHNV and YYDKDF (reference sequence). Trimming took 2 bases from V and 1 from J; bases not matched to a gene: 7. The CDR3 has 16 residues. CDR3 region: CATSRFFTGAQETQYF. The CDR3 DNA follows: TGTGCCACCAGCAGATTTTTTACAGGGGCCCAAGAGACCCAGTACTTC.

The chain has TRBV4-1 and TRBJ1-2; D may be TRBD1 (6 bases). CDR1 is MGHRA and CDR2 is YSYEKL in the germline V gene. The V gene lost 0 bases and the J gene lost 5 bases, with 16 bases spanning the gap. This CDR3 spans 16 amino acids. CDR3 coding DNA: TGCGCCAGCAGCCAAGACGCCGCGACAGGCTTATATGGCTACACCTTC. It translates to CASSQDAATGLYGYTF.

The rearrangement uses TRBV30 and TRBJ1-1, with no clear D. V lost 5 bases, J lost 4 bases, and 14 bases lay in between. Germline assignment: CDR1 GTSNPN and CDR2 SVGIG (reference sequence). The length of the CDR3 is 13 residues. CDR3: CAWALNSATEAFF. CDR3 DNA: TGTGCCTGGGCCCTAAACAGTGCCACTGAAGCTTTCTTT.